What follows are 15 T cell receptor beta chains derived from one specimen sequenced in a study of blood T cell repertoires in COVID-19 (dated by TCRdb to the early 2020s). Preparation of the library involved the immunoSEQ multiplex PCR assay. As stored in TCRdb, this immuneACCESS dataset retains in-frame rearrangements with V and J assigned. A fraction of the clones does not appear; measured against another copy, unresolved V genes explain less than half of the discrepancy, and the remainder lacks a known reason. The sample table holds fewer than 100,000 clones, of which 85% were seen once. The ten largest make up 8.5% to 10% of the sample. The sample comprised peripheral blood. These receptors all come from a man between 45 and 60 years old with COVID-19, enrolled during active disease.

This clone was picked up one time. V and J are TRBV2 and TRBJ2-7, with D possibly being TRBD1 (5 bases). Looked up from germline, CDR1 is SNHLY and CDR2 is FYNNEI. The V and J ends lost 5 bases and 4 bases respectively, with 9 bases between them. There are 12 residues in the CDR3. The CDR3 protein is CASSSHRYEQYF. DNA of the CDR3: TGTGCCAGCAGTTCGCACAGGTACGAGCAGTACTTC.

This chain connects TRBV6-6 to TRBJ2-3; possible D gene TRBD2, 6 bases. Germline V gene sequence: CDR1 MNHNY, CDR2 SVGAGI (reference sequence). The CDR3 runs 14 residues. V was cut by 2 bases and J by 6 bases, with 12 bases left in between. The CDR3 is CASSYVTSGDTQYF. CDR3 nucleotide sequence: TGTGCCAGCAGTTACGTGACTAGTGGTGATACGCAGTATTTT.

The chain links TRBV3-1 (or the pseudogene TRBV3-2) to TRBJ2-1, with D possibly TRBD2 on 6 matching bases. The CDR3 contains 16 residues. Germline-derived CDR1 and CDR2 are LGHDT and YNNKEL (reference sequence). V was cut by 6 bases and J by 8 bases, with 23 bases left in between. CDR3 protein: CASRSGGPQSGYEQFF. The CDR3 nucleotides read TGTGCCAGCAGATCCGGGGGACCCCAATCAGGGTATGAGCAGTTCTTC.

This chain links TRBV6-2 or TRBV6-3 with TRBJ2-7, with a weak D call TRBD1 (6 bases). The CDR3 sequence is 16 residues long. The V end lost 1 base, the J end lost 2 bases, and 15 bases lay between the germline ends. Germline CDR1 MNHEY, CDR2 SVGEGT. The CDR3 sequence: CASSYLSGVPTYEQYF. For the CDR3, the DNA is TGTGCCAGCAGTTACTTATCAGGGGTCCCCACCTACGAGCAGTACTTC.

The chain combines TRBV19 with TRBJ2-1; D ambiguous. This CDR3 has 12 residues. Germline CDR1 reads LNHDA; CDR2 reads SQIVND (reference sequence). The V and J ends lost 5 bases and 9 bases respectively, with 11 bases between them. CDR3 sequence: CASSSRVGEQFF. The CDR3 DNA sequence: TGTGCCAGTAGTTCCCGGGTGGGTGAGCAGTTCTTC.

The chain's CDR3 is CASRLLGSPEGNQPQHF. The CDR3 DNA reads as TGTGCAAGTCGCTTACTTGGGTCCCCGGAGGGCAATCAGCCCCAGCATTTT. V and J are TRBV12-2 and TRBJ1-5. TRBV12-2 is an annotated pseudogene. The CDR3 has 17 amino acids.

The chain recombines TRBV28 with TRBJ1-1; D is unresolved. Germline-derived CDR1 and CDR2 are MDHEN and SYDVKM. The CDR3 is 14 residues long. The ends were cut back, 4 bases at V and 8 bases at J, with 17 bases in the middle. The CDR3 is CASSSLRRGSEAFF. Written as DNA, the CDR3 is TGTGCCAGCAGTTCCCTTCGGCGGGGTAGCGAAGCTTTCTTT.

The V call is TRBV11-2, the J call TRBJ2-7, with 13 positions matching TRBD2. The trim removed 3 bases at V and 2 bases at J, leaving 7 bases unmatched. The CDR3 totals 17 residues. CDR1 is SGHAT, CDR2 FQNNGV, per germline. Written as DNA, the CDR3 is TGTGCCAGCAGCTTGACTAGGGGACTAGCGGGAACCTACGAGCAGTACTTC. As protein: CASSLTRGLAGTYEQYF.

J is TRBJ2-2 and V is TRBV29-1; D remains ambiguous. This CDR3 has 13 amino acids. Germline V gives CDR1 SQVTM, CDR2 ANQGSEA. Trimming removed 7 bases at V and 0 bases at J, with 9 bases between. CDR3 bases: TGCAGCGCCCGTACTACGAACACCGGGGAGCTGTTTTTT. Protein product: CSARTTNTGELFF.

V and J are TRBV30 and TRBJ1-5; 8 nucleotides line up with TRBD1. Germline V gene data show CDR1 as GTSNPN and CDR2 as SVGIG (reference sequence). The V and J ends lost 5 bases and 9 bases, in that order; junction bases with no gene match: 9. CDR3 size: 13 residues. The CDR3 DNA is TGTGCCTGGGGAGGACAGGGTCGGGTGCCCCAGCATTTT. This translates into CAWGGQGRVPQHF. Full variable domain (outside the CDR3, taken from reference TRBV30 and TRBJ1-5): SQTIHQWPATLVQPVGSPLSLECTVEGTSNPNLYWYRQAAGRGLQLLFYSVGIGQISSEVPQNLSASRPQDRQFILSSKKLLLSDSGFYLCAWGGQGRVPQHFGDGTRLSIL.

This chain links TRBV6-6 with TRBJ2-5, with TRBD2 as a possible D gene (6 bases). The V and J ends lost 2 bases and 2 bases respectively, with 12 bases between them. The CDR3 runs 15 residues. Per the germline V gene, CDR1 is MNHNY and CDR2 is SVGAGI (reference sequence). CDR3 loop: CASSYGGAGQETQYF. In DNA form, the CDR3 reads TGTGCCAGCAGTTACGGGGGTGCGGGGCAAGAGACCCAGTACTTC.

Only one count was recorded for this clone. The chain is built from TRBV5-1 and TRBJ2-3; a weak D match, TRBD2 (6 bases). Per the germline V gene, CDR1 is SGHRS and CDR2 is YFSETQ. The V gene lost 3 bases and the J gene lost 1 base, with 12 bases spanning the gap. The CDR3 is made up of 15 amino acids. The CDR3: CASSSSDGRTDTQYF. DNA for the CDR3: TGCGCCAGCAGCTCTAGCGACGGACGCACAGATACGCAGTATTTT.

The V call is TRBV3-1 (or the pseudogene TRBV3-2), the J call TRBJ1-2; perhaps TRBD1 as D (6 bases). The CDR3 loop spans 14 amino acids. Germline CDR1 LGHDT, CDR2 YNNKEL (reference sequence). Between the trimmed V and J ends, which lost 3 bases and 4 bases, there was a span of 12 bases. CDR3 in amino acids: CASSHSGGSYGYTF. The CDR3 region has the DNA TGTGCCAGCAGCCACTCTGGGGGCTCCTATGGCTACACCTTC.

The V and J genes are TRBV6-6 and TRBJ2-3, with a weak D call TRBD1 (6 bases). The germline CDR1 and CDR2 sequences are MNHNY and SVGAGI (reference sequence). This CDR3 comprises 16 residues. Trimming took off 7 bases at V and 8 bases at J, with 25 bases between the two ends. The CDR3 sequence: CASIPNRAYTGGTQYF. In DNA form, the CDR3 reads TGTGCCAGCATCCCAAACAGGGCTTACACAGGAGGTACGCAGTATTTT.

The genes are TRBV28 and TRBJ1-5; D unresolved. CDR3 length: 12 amino acids. Between the trimmed V and J ends, which lost 7 bases and 4 bases, there was a span of 8 bases. Germline V gives CDR1 MDHEN, CDR2 SYDVKM. CDR3 DNA sequence: TGTGCCAGCATAGGAGAGAATCAGCCCCAGCATTTT. Residues: CASIGENQPQHF.